The sequence of this T cell receptor (beta chain) was determined in a study of human T cells and chemical hapten exposure (dated by TCRdb to the early 2020s). A note on the overall study: Libraries were pooled for sequencing, and variation in per-sample TCR yields was attributed mainly to small differences in library volumes within the pool. This study followed changes in the peripheral blood TCR repertoire in vivo during primary and secondary sensitization of alopecia patients to the hapten diphenylcyclopropenone (DPC). From each blood RNA sample, both TCR alpha and TCR beta chains were sequenced.

General study outcomes and caveats: Repeated subsampling changed both the strength of the expansion versus patch-test correlation and the threshold at which the correlation became significant. The number of TCRs above 1 in 1000 frequency did not change with DPC sensitization; there was no evidence of global repertoire structure alterations.

In the paper's terms, the time point label means: healthy volunteer bleed at 6 weeks. Total RNA was extracted from unfractionated whole blood that had been collected in Tempus Blood RNA tubes. Roughly 5 healthy volunteers were used as TCR sequencing controls and were bled at day 0, 2 weeks and 6 weeks. The library was made by RACE. Reads for this sample came from a NextSeq 500. During library preparation, unique molecular identifiers were attached to individual cDNA molecules so that TCRs could be counted in a quantitative, reproducible way. Under the source paper's analysis protocol: A median of around 100,000 TCRs per sample was observed, with a range of about 20,000 to 750,000. The Decombinator software suite was used to annotate V, J and CDR3 in the TCR reads. For PS versus PT1 abundance plots, all samples were subsampled to the same number of TCRs (28,000). TCRs were defined as expanded if absent before sensitization and observed at least eight times at the 2-week time point. Starting from the raw public reads, TCRdb applied fastp trimming at Q25, assembled clones with MiXCR and retained in-frame beta chains. One record per CDR3 amino acid sequence lists the most common genes and DNA. Clone size and V and J calls follow TCRdb, not the original study. Present in this sample are over 35,000 distinct CDR3 sequences, about 3.5% of which were seen just once. The top ten clonotypes cover around 6% of the sample.

This clonotype showed up many times. The target of this receptor is not known. The record has no base qualities; no much larger clone is one base away. The TCR comes from a human donor in good health. Some clones in this sample may be carry-over from other donors' samples. Sequenced sample: whole blood.

The CDR3 protein sequence reads: CASSHLVGNEQFF. DNA sequence: TGTGCCAGCAGCCATTTAGTGGGAAATGAGCAGTTCTTC. The chain links TRBV3-1 with TRBJ2-1, with the D gene call left open. The CDR1 and CDR2 encoded by the germline V gene (reference sequence) are LGHDT and YNNKEL. The CDR3 covers 13 residues, taking in both the cysteine and the phenylalanine. CDR3 DNA is the only sequence kept; it has 39 bases, read in frame from the first base. V gives up 3 bases and J gives up 7 bases, and the segment between their germline ends measures 10 bases.